Listed below are T cell receptor beta chains from one sample, sequenced in a study of T cell responses to AZD1222 COVID-19 vaccine. TCRdb's copy holds only in-frame clones and misses some; the assay was immunoSEQ multiplex PCR. The sample includes about 69,000 clones, roughly 80% of them seen just once. Sequenced here: peripheral blood, sampled 28 days after the second AZD1222 dose. These receptors were collected from an adult who received the AZD1222 COVID-19 vaccine. Each CDR3 is given with its conserved first and last residue. D genes are given only for firm matches. Clone size is stated in some rows and not others, as once, few, many or a class when expanded.

.	TRBV6-5	few	TRBJ1-1	TGTGCCAGCAGAAGGGACTCCATGAACACTGAAGCTTTCTTT	CASRRDSMNTEAFF
TRBD1	TRBV24-1	.	TRBJ2-1	TGTGCCACCAGTGACAAGACAGGGGGGAGGTTGAATGAGCAGTTCTTC	CATSDKTGGRLNEQFF
.	TRBV9	.	TRBJ2-3	TGTGCCAGCAGCGTAGGAGGGGGGCCCACAGATACGCAGTATTTT	CASSVGGGPTDTQYF
.	TRBV3-1/TRBV3-2	.	TRBJ2-3	TGTGCCAGCAGCCAGGCGGGGACCTGGCGGGATACGCAGTATTTT	CASSQAGTWRDTQYF
.	TRBV12-3/TRBV12-4	.	TRBJ1-6	TGTGCCAGCACAGGGAGAGAGAATTCACCCCTCCACTTT	CASTGRENSPLHF
TRBD2	TRBV4-2	.	TRBJ2-5	TGTGCCAGCAGCCAAGATGGGGTAGCGGGAGGTGGGGAGACCCAGTACTTC	CASSQDGVAGGGETQYF
.	TRBV18	.	TRBJ1-1	TGTGCCAGCTCACCGGATCGGGGGCTAAACACTGAAGCTTTCTTT	CASSPDRGLNTEAFF
.	TRBV5-1	few	TRBJ2-2	TGCGCCAGCTTGGCGCGGGAAACCGGGGAGCTGTTTTTT	CASLARETGELFF
.	TRBV4-1	.	TRBJ1-2	TGCGCCAGCAGCCAAGGGGATACAGGGTTCGGCTACACCTTC	CASSQGDTGFGYTF
.	TRBV7-9	.	TRBJ2-5	TGTGCCAGCAGCTTTGACTTGGAGACCCAGTACTTC	CASSFDLETQYF
.	TRBV12-3/TRBV12-4	.	TRBJ1-5	TGTGCCAGCAGTTATGGCCGGGATCAGCCCCAGCATTTT	CASSYGRDQPQHF
.	TRBV5-5	.	TRBJ2-5	TGTGCCAGCAGCTTATATTCAGGGGCCGGCCAAGAGACCCAGTACTTC	CASSLYSGAGQETQYF
.	TRBV29-1	.	TRBJ2-3	TGCAGCCCTACTCTTAGAGATACGCAGTATTTT	CSPTLRDTQYF
.	TRBV7-9	.	TRBJ1-5	TGTGCCAGCTCCAGGGGTAGCAATCAGCCCCAGCATTTT	CASSRGSNQPQHF
.	TRBV10-3	.	TRBJ1-4	TGTGCCATCAGTGAGCGGCAGTTACAGTCAACTAATGAAAAACTGTTTTTT	CAISERQLQSTNEKLFF
.	TRBV7-9	.	TRBJ2-3	TGTGCCAGCAGCTTTGGTGGGGCAATGAACGATACGCAGTATTTT	CASSFGGAMNDTQYF
.	TRBV11-2	.	TRBJ1-1	TGTGCCAGCAGCTTAGGGTGGACTGAAGCTTTCTTT	CASSLGWTEAFF
TRBD1	TRBV9	medium-sized	TRBJ2-4	TGTGCCAGCAGTCTCGACAGGGAAACTGGGGACTTC	CASSLDRETGDF
TRBD1	TRBV29-1	.	TRBJ2-2	TGCAGCGTTACACCTCGGGACAGGGCCACCGGGGAGCTGTTTTTT	CSVTPRDRATGELFF
TRBD2	TRBV11-3	.	TRBJ2-7	TGTGCCAGCAGCTTTTTCCTAGCGGGGGGTAGTGGAAACGAGCAGTACTTC	CASSFFLAGGSGNEQYF
TRBD1	TRBV10-3	.	TRBJ1-5	TGTGCCATCAGCGAATTAGGAGGGACAGGGGGGCAGCCCCAGCATTTT	CAISELGGTGGQPQHF
.	TRBV4-1	.	TRBJ1-1	TGCGCCAGCAGCCATATAACTGGGAACACTGAAGCTTTCTTT	CASSHITGNTEAFF
.	TRBV7-2	few	TRBJ2-3	TGTGCCAGCAGCTTGATGGTAATGGGCACAGATACGCAGTATTTT	CASSLMVMGTDTQYF
TRBD2	TRBV4-1	.	TRBJ2-1	TGCGCCAGCAGCCATCTACTTTCCGGGACTAGCGACCGAAATGAGCAGTTCTTC	CASSHLLSGTSDRNEQFF
TRBD1	TRBV7-8	.	TRBJ2-1	TGTGCCAGCAGTCGGACAGGGCTCAGAACCAATGAGCAGTTCTTC	CASSRTGLRTNEQFF
TRBD2	TRBV10-2	once	TRBJ2-7	TGCGCCAGCAATGCGGGAGTTAACTACGAGCAGTACTTC	CASNAGVNYEQYF
.	TRBV6-6	.	TRBJ1-2	TGTGCCAGCAGCCCTTTGGACGGCCGATCTAACTATGGCTACACCTTC	CASSPLDGRSNYGYTF
.	TRBV28	.	TRBJ2-7	TGTGCCAGCAAGGTACAGGGGACTACCTACGAGCAGTACTTC	CASKVQGTTYEQYF
.	TRBV9	.	TRBJ1-2	TGTGCCAGCAGCGTAGTTGCTTCTGACTATGGCTACACCTTC	CASSVVASDYGYTF
TRBD1	TRBV2	.	TRBJ1-2	TGTGCCAGTCGACAGGCCCGGGACAGAGTTTTCGGCTACACCTTC	CASRQARDRVFGYTF
.	TRBV3-1/TRBV3-2	.	TRBJ1-2	TGTGCCAGCAGCCATCCAGGGGTAGTAGGCTACACCTTC	CASSHPGVVGYTF
.	TRBV11-3	.	TRBJ2-7	TGTGCCAGCAGCGGTGACTCTACAACCTACGAGCAGTACTTC	CASSGDSTTYEQYF
.	TRBV6-1	.	TRBJ2-2	TGTGCCAGCAGTGAAAGGACCGGGGAGCTGTTTTTT	CASSERTGELFF
TRBD1	TRBV3-1/TRBV3-2	.	TRBJ1-2	TGTGCCAGCAGCCACCCACCCGACAGGGGGAAAGGTGGCTACACCTTC	CASSHPPDRGKGGYTF
.	TRBV10-1	.	TRBJ2-3	TGCGCCAGCAGTGAGTTGATCCCCCCAGATACGCAGTATTTT	CASSELIPPDTQYF
TRBD2	TRBV3-1/TRBV3-2	.	TRBJ2-3	TGTGCCAGCAGCCAAGGAGGCCTAGCGGGGGGCACAGATACGCAGTATTTT	CASSQGGLAGGTDTQYF
.	TRBV19	.	TRBJ1-1	TGTGCCAGTAGCCCCCTACTACCAGGGGTAGGAGTGAACACTGAAGCTTTCTTT	CASSPLLPGVGVNTEAFF
.	TRBV10-2	once	TRBJ1-2	TGCGCCAGCTGGGGACCGCTCTCCTATGGCTACACCTTC	CASWGPLSYGYTF
TRBD1	TRBV19	.	TRBJ1-5	TGTGCCAGTAGTATCCGGGACAGGGTGAATCAGCCCCAGCATTTT	CASSIRDRVNQPQHF
.	TRBV4-2	.	TRBJ1-5	TGTGCCAGCAGCCAAGAGGGGGGCTTTCAAGGCCACCAACAGCCCCAGCATTTT	CASSQEGGFQGHQQPQHF
.	TRBV2	.	TRBJ2-7	TGTGCCAGCAGTGACAGGGTTCGGACCTACGAGCAGTACTTC	CASSDRVRTYEQYF
.	TRBV11-2	few	TRBJ2-1	TGTGCCAGCAGCTTAGGGAGGAAGACAGAAACTTCCTACAATGAGCAGTTCTTC	CASSLGRKTETSYNEQFF
TRBD1	TRBV10-3	.	TRBJ1-2	TGTGCCATCGGGAAAGACAGGGTGGGCTACACCTTC	CAIGKDRVGYTF
TRBD1	TRBV19	.	TRBJ2-7	TGTGCCAGTAGTGCCGACAGGGGAGCCTACGAGCAGTACTTC	CASSADRGAYEQYF
TRBD2	TRBV4-2	.	TRBJ2-1	TGTGCCAGCAGCCATGGAAGAGGGCGGGAGTTCTACAATGAGCAGTTCTTC	CASSHGRGREFYNEQFF
.	TRBV23-1	.	TRBJ2-3	TGCGCCAGCAGTCAAGTTACCGGGACACACCCCACAGATACGCAGTATTTT	CASSQVTGTHPTDTQYF
TRBD1	TRBV18	few	TRBJ2-1	TGTGCCAGCTCACCAGGGACAGGGGGCGATGAGCAGTTCTTC	CASSPGTGGDEQFF
.	TRBV2	.	TRBJ1-3	TGTGCCAGCAGTTACCGGAGGGGCCTTCCATCTGGAAACACCATATATTTT	CASSYRRGLPSGNTIYF
TRBD1	TRBV5-6	.	TRBJ1-4	TGTGCCAGCAGCTTGGGACAGGGTAATGAAAAACTGTTTTTT	CASSLGQGNEKLFF
.	TRBV10-3	.	TRBJ1-6	TGTGCCATCAGCGAAAGCTCCTATAATTCACCCCTCCACTTT	CAISESSYNSPLHF
TRBD1	TRBV27	.	TRBJ1-2	TGTGCCAGCAGTGCCTCAACAGGGGGTAGGGGCTATGGCTACACCTTC	CASSASTGGRGYGYTF
.	TRBV12-5	.	TRBJ1-3	TGTGCTAGTGGTTTGCTGACGGGGTTTAGCTCTGGAAACACCATATATTTT	CASGLLTGFSSGNTIYF
.	TRBV7-3	few	TRBJ1-1	TGTGCCAGCAGCTTAGGGCAGGGCACTGAAGCTTTCTTT	CASSLGQGTEAFF
.	TRBV3-1/TRBV3-2	.	TRBJ1-2	TGTGCCAGCAGCCAAGCAGGGTTAAACTATGGCTACACCTTC	CASSQAGLNYGYTF
.	TRBV14	.	TRBJ1-2	TGTGCCAGCAGCCCTCTAAGGGGGGGTGGCTACACCTTC	CASSPLRGGGYTF
TRBD2	TRBV6-1	.	TRBJ2-1	TGTGCCAGCAGTGAAGGGGCTAGCGGCAGGTTGGGTGAGCAGTTCTTC	CASSEGASGRLGEQFF
.	TRBV19	.	TRBJ1-2	TGTGCCAGTAGTTCGGGGTCACTGAAAGGCTACACCTTC	CASSSGSLKGYTF
TRBD2	TRBV10-1	.	TRBJ2-2	TGCGCCAGCAGGAAGTCGCCGGGACTAGCGGGGACCTCGAACACCGGGGAGCTGTTTTTT	CASRKSPGLAGTSNTGELFF
.	TRBV30	.	TRBJ2-5	TGTGCCTGGAGTGTCCCGGGCTGGGGACAGACCCAGTACTTC	CAWSVPGWGQTQYF
.	TRBV7-2	.	TRBJ2-1	TGTGCCAGCAGAAATCGGGACCTTAGGAATGAGCAGTTCTTC	CASRNRDLRNEQFF